These T cell receptor beta chains were read from a single sample in a study of cytomegalovirus exposure and HLA in healthy donors. Libraries were prepared by immunoSEQ multiplex PCR; TCRdb keeps only in-frame clonotypes and omits some of them. The sample has around 150,000 clones, roughly 91% seen once. The sequenced material came from PBMCs. The receptors here all came from a man aged 18 to 30 in good health and CMV-seronegative. Each CDR3 is given without its conserved first and last residue. The D gene is left open where the match is weak.

d_call	j_call	v_call	cdr3_aa
TRBD1	TRBJ2-7	TRBV28	ASRSPGQGAVNEQY
TRBD2	TRBJ2-1	TRBV5-1	ASSLPTGTRVGSSYNEQF
TRBD2	TRBJ2-7	TRBV5-4	ASSQSGRVSYEQY
TRBD2	TRBJ2-1	TRBV5-1	ASRALAEANEQF
NA	TRBJ2-2	TRBV7-2	ASSFLLAADHTGELF
TRBD1	TRBJ1-2	TRBV27	ASSYRGLGYGYT
NA	TRBJ1-1	TRBV19	ASSMVPGGNTEAF
NA	TRBJ1-2	TRBV10-3	AISGGGIKNYNYGYT
NA	TRBJ1-6	TRBV6-6	ASSFGVSSYNSPLH
TRBD1	TRBJ2-5	TRBV28	ASSPHRGSRGTQY
TRBD1	TRBJ1-2	TRBV6-4	ASSDQGANGYT
NA	TRBJ2-7	TRBV4-2	ASSQDLGSSYEQY
NA	TRBJ1-1	TRBV28	ASTKRLPGVTEAF
NA	TRBJ1-4	TRBV4-2	ASSQSRADEKLF
TRBD1	TRBJ1-1	TRBV2	ASSESKDRITFTEAF
NA	TRBJ2-4	TRBV5-4	ASSLGNRGKNIQY
NA	TRBJ2-1	TRBV6-5	ASSQGGEQF
NA	TRBJ2-5	TRBV6-5	ASMRTPGETQY
TRBD2	TRBJ2-5	TRBV27	ASSLSRGVQETQY
NA	TRBJ1-5	TRBV7-2	ASSFNGGFEPQH
NA	TRBJ2-7	TRBV7-8	ASRSGTGTGYEQY
TRBD2	TRBJ2-1	TRBV7-7	ASSLEGGGGEQF
NA	TRBJ1-2	TRBV6-5	ASRSYRGFYT
TRBD1	TRBJ1-4	TRBV5-1	ASSQTGENEKLF
NA	TRBJ1-2	TRBV6-5	ASSYGGFGYGYT
TRBD2	TRBJ2-7	TRBV5-1	ASSPGVAGPYEQY
TRBD1	TRBJ1-4	TRBV4-3	ASSQDIGQGGAKLF
TRBD1	TRBJ2-4	TRBV5-1	ASSFRDRSNIQY
TRBD2	TRBJ2-5	TRBV9	ASSVEASGNQETQY
NA	TRBJ1-4	TRBV2	ASSGQGTFNEKLF
NA	TRBJ1-1	TRBV11-2	ASSPGLLNTEAF
TRBD1	TRBJ1-4	TRBV2	ASRYRGLNEKLF
NA	TRBJ2-3	TRBV5-1	ASSLVGGPGTDTQY
TRBD1	TRBJ1-4	TRBV28	ASSFPRTGSVKLF
TRBD2	TRBJ2-2	TRBV11-3	ASSPGTSLEAGELF